This TCR beta chain was retrieved from a study of human T cells and chemical hapten exposure listed by TCRdb under 2021. For context, the study as a whole: For sensitization, 2% DPC in acetone was applied to an approximately 2 cm by approximately 2 cm area of upper inner arm skin. Most of the patients in the cohort were female, and the cohort covered alopecia areata with under or over 50% scalp involvement, alopecia totalis and alopecia universalis. The libraries were sequenced as a pool, and the TCR yield per sample differed mostly because of small variations in library volumes within the pool. For TCR sequencing, blood came from some 31 alopecia patients at anywhere from one to four time points (pre-sensitization, 2, 6 and 24 weeks). Blood was sampled from patients pre-sensitization (week 0) and at 2, 6 and about 24 weeks after DPC sensitization. In alopecia patients, the study followed how the peripheral blood TCR repertoire changed in vivo over primary and secondary sensitization to diphenylcyclopropenone (DPC), a hapten. Patch testing was performed on the upper back with Finn chambers containing 0.01% DPC, and the patch tests were scored after 6 days according to International Contact Dermatitis Research Group standards. Throughout the roughly 23-week study period, patients were also given weekly therapeutic DPC doses on the scalp. The full study reports these points: Compared with pre-sensitization or healthy control sets, expanded TCRs formed significantly more large CDR3 similarity clusters, which is consistent with antigen-driven responses. Patch test score correlated positively with the number of PT1 expanded TCRs, reaching significance at thresholds 8, 16 and 32 but not at 4. Alopecia, a presumed autoimmune disease, was present in all patients, so the immune response of the patients might differ from that of healthy individuals. After repeated subsampling, the strength of the expansion versus patch-test correlation and the threshold at which it became significant changed. The number of TCRs above 1 in 1000 frequency did not change with DPC sensitization; there was no evidence of global repertoire structure alterations.

Receptor libraries were prepared by RACE. The sequencer was a NextSeq 500. During library preparation, unique molecular identifiers were attached to individual cDNA molecules so that TCRs could be counted quantitatively and reproducibly. For every blood RNA sample, sequencing covered both the TCR alpha and TCR beta chains. Per the authors' processing: A median of about 87,000 TCRs per sample was observed, with a range of 23,224 to 690,600. The Decombinator software suite was used to annotate the V, J and CDR3 of the TCR reads. For PS versus PT1 abundance plots, all samples were subsampled to the same number of TCRs (28,000). Expanded TCRs were defined as absent before sensitization and observed at least eight times at the 2-week time point. In TCRdb, the public reads were trimmed at Q25 with fastp and aligned with MiXCR, with productive beta chains retained. Entries are consolidated by CDR3 protein sequence, retaining the most common genes and DNA. The V and J calls shown here were made by TCRdb, not taken from the authors' results. The sample table holds around 99,000 distinct CDR3 sequences, of which around an eighth were seen once. Of the sample, approximately 2.1% is held by the ten largest clones.

V is trimmed back by 2 bases and J by 8 bases, and the junction contains 7 bases that no gene match accounts for. The CDR3 starts with the cysteine, ends with the phenylalanine, and has 16 residues. Only the CDR3 DNA stays, 48 bases, in frame from base 1. The germline V gene sets CDR1 to MNHEY and CDR2 to SVGAGI. This clonotype was counted only a few times. No antigen is known for it. Base qualities are not provided; no much larger clone lies one nucleotide away. The intended sense of this specimen's time point label: patch test 1, 2 weeks after DPC sensitization. What this sample's treatment or condition label stands for: therapeutic diphenylcyclopropenone sensitization with weekly scalp DPC. Blood at each patch-test visit was drawn before the patch test was applied. Patients were considered eligible if aged 18 to 70, diagnosed with alopecia and deemed suitable for DPC therapy, and patients were excluded if pregnant. Unfractionated whole blood was collected in Tempus Blood RNA tubes, and total RNA was extracted from that blood.

The sample consisted of whole blood, taken in connection with sensitization to the hapten diphenylcyclopropenone (DPC). The clonotype originates from a woman in her thirties or forties with alopecia areata. Some clones in this sample may be carry-over from other donors' samples. The chain employs TRBV6-5 and TRBJ1-4; 11 junctional bases match TRBD1. The DNA sequence is given as TGTGCCAGCAGTTACATCTCCGGGACAGGGGGGGAAAAACTGTTTTTT. Translation gives CASSYISGTGGEKLFF.